The rows below give T cell receptor beta chains drawn from one sample of a study of cytomegalovirus exposure and HLA in healthy donors. The table came from immunoSEQ multiplex PCR; TCRdb's copy has only in-frame clones and leaves some out. The sample carries 95,000 to 150,000 clones, around nine tenths recorded once. Source material: PBMCs. These receptors all stem from a woman younger than 35 in good health and CMV-seronegative. CDR3s include the opening cysteine and the closing phenylalanine or tryptophan. Fields, in order: D gene, clone size, CDR3 length, V gene, J gene, CDR3 DNA, CDR3 protein. The D gene is left open where the match is weak. Only part of the rows carry a size: once, few, many, or a class if the clone is expanded.

>.|.|11|TRBV20-1|TRBJ1-1
TGCAGTGCCAGACGACAGGTTGAAGCTTTCTTT
CSARRQVEAFF
>TRBD1|.|15|TRBV30|TRBJ1-4
TGTGCCTGGAGTACCGCCGGGACAGCTAATGAAAAACTGTTTTTT
CAWSTAGTANEKLFF
>.|.|15|TRBV28|TRBJ2-2
TGTGCCAGCAGTTATAGAAGAAAATCGGCCGGGGAGCTGTTTTTT
CASSYRRKSAGELFF
>.|.|11|TRBV6-1|TRBJ1-2
TGTGCCACCACAGGGAACTATGGCTACACCTTC
CATTGNYGYTF
>TRBD1|.|15|TRBV18|TRBJ2-7
TGTGCCAGCTCACAAGGACAGGGGGCGGTTTACGAGCAGTACTTC
CASSQGQGAVYEQYF
>TRBD1|.|14|TRBV2|TRBJ1-1
TGTGCCAGCTTTAATCTCCGGGACAGGGGGCGGTCTTTCTTT
CASFNLRDRGRSFF
>TRBD2|.|14|TRBV19|TRBJ2-3
TGTGCCAGTAGAAGGGGACTAGGCACAGATACGCAGTATTTT
CASRRGLGTDTQYF
>.|.|13|TRBV11-3|TRBJ1-2
TGTGCCAGCAGCTTGGATTATTGGGACATCTGCACCTTC
CASSLDYWDICTF
>TRBD1|.|15|TRBV7-6|TRBJ2-3
TGTGCCAGCAGCCCCGGGACAGGAGCTGGAAATACGCAGTATTTT
CASSPGTGAGNTQYF
>.|.|15|TRBV5-4|TRBJ2-1
TGTGCCAGCAGCTTGGATAGCGCCTCCTACAATGAGCAGTTCTTC
CASSLDSASYNEQFF
>.|.|15|TRBV7-6|TRBJ2-3
TGTGCCAGCAGCTTAGAGGTGACTAGCACAGATACGCAGTATTTT
CASSLEVTSTDTQYF
>TRBD2|.|15|TRBV5-8|TRBJ2-5
TGTGCCAGCAGCTCCTACAGCGGGAGGAGGGGGACCCAGTACTTC
CASSSYSGRRGTQYF
>TRBD1|once|16|TRBV4-1|TRBJ2-1
TGCGCCAGCAGCCACCTAACAGGGGCTGGGCACAATGAGCAGTTCTTC
CASSHLTGAGHNEQFF
>TRBD1|.|16|TRBV6-1|TRBJ1-3
TGTGCCAGCAGTGGGGGACAGCCGTTCTCTGGAAACACCATATATTTT
CASSGGQPFSGNTIYF
>TRBD1|.|15|TRBV19|TRBJ2-7
TGTGCCAGTAGTATAGGTGGGGACAGCTACTACGAGCAGTACTTC
CASSIGGDSYYEQYF
>.|.|15|TRBV19|TRBJ2-7
TGTGCCAGTACCTATTCCGTAGCGGATTCCTACGAGCAGTACTTC
CASTYSVADSYEQYF
>TRBD1|.|15|TRBV10-3|TRBJ1-5
TGTGCCATCAGTGACCGACAGGGGAGCAATCAGCCCCAGCATTTT
CAISDRQGSNQPQHF
>TRBD2|.|16|TRBV2|TRBJ2-5
TGTGCCAGCACTGTCGGACTAGCGGGAGGGAAGGAGACCCAGTACTTC
CASTVGLAGGKETQYF
>.|.|15|TRBV29-1|TRBJ2-2
TGCAGCGTTGCACTCGGCGGGACGAACACCGGGGAGCTGTTTTTT
CSVALGGTNTGELFF
>.|.|16|TRBV28|TRBJ2-7
TGTGCCAGCAGTCCTGTAACCGGGTCTTCCCATGGGGAGCAGTACTTC
CASSPVTGSSHGEQYF
>.|once|16|TRBV5-1|TRBJ1-1
TGCGCCAGCTGCGAACAAGGGACAACTAGAGGCACTGAAGCTTTCTTT
CASCEQGTTRGTEAFF
>.|.|15|TRBV12-5|TRBJ2-7
TGTGCTAGTGGTTTGGTATATAGCTTCTCCTACGAGCAGTACTTC
CASGLVYSFSYEQYF
>TRBD1|.|14|TRBV2|TRBJ1-2
TGTGCCAGCAGGGCCGGCAGGGGGGTGTATGGCTACACCTTC
CASRAGRGVYGYTF
>TRBD1|.|13|TRBV5-1|TRBJ1-2
TGCGCCAGCAGCCCCGGGACAGGGTATGGCTACACCTTC
CASSPGTGYGYTF
>TRBD1|.|15|TRBV5-4|TRBJ2-7
TGTGCCAGCAGCTTCCGGGACAGGGTTTCCTACGAGCAGTACTTC
CASSFRDRVSYEQYF
>.|.|16|TRBV4-2|TRBJ2-1
TGTGCCAGCAGCCAAGGCAGTCCGGGTTCCTACAATGAGCAGTTCTTC
CASSQGSPGSYNEQFF
>.|.|13|TRBV10-2|TRBJ2-1
TGCGCCAGCAGTCCCCCGGGGAGCGGTGAGCAGTTCTTC
CASSPPGSGEQFF
>TRBD2|.|13|TRBV7-9|TRBJ2-1
TGTGCCAGCAGCCCCCTCGGGAGGGATGAGCAGTTCTTC
CASSPLGRDEQFF
>.|.|14|TRBV14|TRBJ1-4
TGTGCCAGCAGCCAATTCACTACGGGTGAAAAACTGTTTTTT
CASSQFTTGEKLFF
>.|.|13|TRBV5-4|TRBJ1-1
TGTGCCAGCAAAGATAGCCTGAACACTGAAGCTTTCTTT
CASKDSLNTEAFF
>.|.|13|TRBV7-9|TRBJ2-2
TGTGCCAGCAGCCGCTTGGGCCTCGGGGAGCTGTTTTTT
CASSRLGLGELFF
>.|.|15|TRBV2|TRBJ2-1
TGTGCCAGCAGTGAGGCTAGTAGCTCCTACAATGAGCAGTTCTTC
CASSEASSSYNEQFF
>.|.|13|TRBV5-1|TRBJ1-3
TGCGCCAGCAGTCGGGAGGATGGAAACACCATATATTTT
CASSREDGNTIYF
>.|.|15|TRBV27|TRBJ1-3
TGTGCCAGCAGTTTATCCGCTGGGGGGGGAAACACCATATATTTT
CASSLSAGGGNTIYF
>.|.|15|TRBV29-1|TRBJ2-1
TGCAGCGTTGGTTCCGTGGCGGGCTCCTACAATGAGCAGTTCTTC
CSVGSVAGSYNEQFF
>TRBD2|.|16|TRBV5-4|TRBJ2-1
TGTGCCAGCAGCGACCGACTAGCGGGAGGGACCCATGAGCAGTTCTTC
CASSDRLAGGTHEQFF
>TRBD2|.|13|TRBV10-2|TRBJ2-3
TGCGCCAGCAGGGAGACTAGCGGAGATACGCAGTATTTT
CASRETSGDTQYF
>.|.|15|TRBV9|TRBJ1-1
TGTGCCAGCAGCGTAGGGGCACAGGGGAACACTGAAGCTTTCTTT
CASSVGAQGNTEAFF
>.|.|15|TRBV9|TRBJ2-1
TGTGCCAGCAGCGTAGATCCTAGCGTATACAATGAGCAGTTCTTC
CASSVDPSVYNEQFF
>.|.|14|TRBV10-3|TRBJ2-1
TGTGCCATCTCTTCTTCGGGGTTGGGGAATGAGCAGTTCTTC
CAISSSGLGNEQFF
>TRBD1|.|14|TRBV10-3|TRBJ2-7
TGTGCCATCAGTGAGTCTAGACAGGGCCACGAGCAGTACTTC
CAISESRQGHEQYF
>.|.|16|TRBV9|TRBJ1-1
TGTGCCAGCAGCCATAATCTGGACAAGGGTTACACTGAAGCTTTCTTT
CASSHNLDKGYTEAFF
>.|.|17|TRBV21-1|TRBJ1-2
TGTGCCAGCAGTCGGACAGGGGGAGGTGTATTCTGTAGGGGCTACACCTTC
CASSRTGGGVFCRGYTF
>.|.|15|TRBV6-5|TRBJ2-1
TGTGCCAGCAGTTACGGGGCTTTAGGACCCAATGAGCAGTTCTTC
CASSYGALGPNEQFF
>.|.|16|TRBV6-5|TRBJ2-1
TGTGCCAGCAGTTCGCCCCAGGGTAGTAACTACAATGAGCAGTTCTTC
CASSSPQGSNYNEQFF
>.|.|17|TRBV21-1|TRBJ1-4
TGTGCCAGCAGCGCCCGGACAGGGGCCTACGGTGGGGAAAAACTGTTTTTT
CASSARTGAYGGEKLFF